These T cell receptor beta chains were read from a single sample in a study of cytomegalovirus exposure and HLA in healthy donors. The assay was immunoSEQ multiplex PCR, and TCRdb's table has in-frame clones only and misses some. The sample gives approximately 160,000 clones, 77% of which show up once; 1.4% is in the top ten. The sample consisted of PBMCs. These receptors were taken from a woman under 40 in good health and CMV-seropositive. The CDR3 runs from the conserved cysteine through the conserved F or W. Each record gives: clone size, D gene, V gene, J gene, CDR3 DNA, CDR3 protein. A D gene is named only where the DNA matches it firmly. Not all rows give a size; the values are once, few, many and, for expanded clones, a class.

clone size: NA; D gene: TRBD2; V gene: TRBV13; J gene: TRBJ2-5; CDR3 DNA: TGTGCCAGCAGACGACTAGCGGGGAGGGGGACCCAGTACTTC; CDR3 protein: CASRRLAGRGTQYF
clone size: NA; D gene: TRBD1; V gene: TRBV19; J gene: TRBJ2-7; CDR3 DNA: TGTGCCAGTAGTATCCGGGACAGTCACCTTAGATACGAGCAGTACTTC; CDR3 protein: CASSIRDSHLRYEQYF
clone size: NA; D gene: NA; V gene: TRBV18; J gene: TRBJ2-1; CDR3 DNA: TGTGCCAGCTCACCGGCAGGGGCGAGCAACAATGAGCAGTTCTTC; CDR3 protein: CASSPAGASNNEQFF
clone size: NA; D gene: TRBD2; V gene: TRBV15; J gene: TRBJ2-7; CDR3 DNA: TGTGCCACCAGCAGATCGCTGGGGGGAGGGCCTTTTGCCTACGAGCAGTACTTC; CDR3 protein: CATSRSLGGGPFAYEQYF
clone size: NA; D gene: TRBD1; V gene: TRBV7-3; J gene: TRBJ2-2; CDR3 DNA: TGTGCCAGCAGTTCTGACAGGGGCAACACCGGGGAGCTGTTTTTT; CDR3 protein: CASSSDRGNTGELFF
clone size: NA; D gene: TRBD2; V gene: TRBV30; J gene: TRBJ2-2; CDR3 DNA: TGTGCCTGGAGTGTAAGCCCCCTCGGACTAGCGGGAGATACCGGGGAGCTGTTTTTT; CDR3 protein: CAWSVSPLGLAGDTGELFF
clone size: NA; D gene: NA; V gene: TRBV19; J gene: TRBJ1-2; CDR3 DNA: TGTGCCAGTAGTATCAGGACAGAACCTAACTATGGCTACACCTTC; CDR3 protein: CASSIRTEPNYGYTF
clone size: few; D gene: NA; V gene: TRBV6-4; J gene: TRBJ2-2; CDR3 DNA: TGTGCCAGCAGGGACCCATGGACAGAAGCGACCGGGGAGCTGTTTTTT; CDR3 protein: CASRDPWTEATGELFF
clone size: NA; D gene: NA; V gene: TRBV13; J gene: TRBJ2-7; CDR3 DNA: TGTGCCAGCAGCTTAACTCCGACCTACGAGCAGTACTTC; CDR3 protein: CASSLTPTYEQYF
clone size: NA; D gene: NA; V gene: TRBV2; J gene: TRBJ1-1; CDR3 DNA: TGTGCCAGCAGTTCAGATAGAACAGGTGAAGCTTTCTTT; CDR3 protein: CASSSDRTGEAFF
clone size: few; D gene: NA; V gene: TRBV30; J gene: TRBJ2-7; CDR3 DNA: TGTGCCTGGAGCGTCTCTGCCTACGAGCAGTACTTC; CDR3 protein: CAWSVSAYEQYF
clone size: NA; D gene: TRBD2; V gene: TRBV5-4; J gene: TRBJ2-7; CDR3 DNA: TGTGCCAGCAGCTCCCCCGGGACTAGCGGGACCTTCTACGAGCAGTACTTC; CDR3 protein: CASSSPGTSGTFYEQYF
clone size: NA; D gene: TRBD2; V gene: TRBV6-4; J gene: TRBJ2-2; CDR3 DNA: TGTGCCAGCAGTGGGGCTAGCGGGAGTGGGACCGGGGAGCTGTTTTTT; CDR3 protein: CASSGASGSGTGELFF
clone size: once; D gene: NA; V gene: TRBV5-1; J gene: TRBJ1-1; CDR3 DNA: TGCGCCAGCAGCTTGAACGGGGAAACTGAAGCTTTCTTT; CDR3 protein: CASSLNGETEAFF
clone size: NA; D gene: NA; V gene: TRBV11-3; J gene: TRBJ2-1; CDR3 DNA: TGTGCCAGCAGCTCCTTCACAGGGAGCTCCTACAATGAGCAGTTCTTC; CDR3 protein: CASSSFTGSSYNEQFF
clone size: NA; D gene: NA; V gene: TRBV10-3; J gene: TRBJ1-5; CDR3 DNA: TGTGCCATCAGTGAGGGGGGGGGCAGCAATCAGCCCCAGCATTTT; CDR3 protein: CAISEGGGSNQPQHF
clone size: NA; D gene: TRBD1; V gene: TRBV5-4; J gene: TRBJ2-2; CDR3 DNA: TGTGCCAGCAGCCTTTCACAGGGGATGGGGACCGGGGAGCTGTTTTTT; CDR3 protein: CASSLSQGMGTGELFF
clone size: NA; D gene: TRBD1; V gene: TRBV19; J gene: TRBJ1-5; CDR3 DNA: TGTGCCAGTATGGGGACAGGGCAATATCAGCCCCAGCATTTT; CDR3 protein: CASMGTGQYQPQHF
clone size: NA; D gene: NA; V gene: TRBV28; J gene: TRBJ1-3; CDR3 DNA: TGTGCCAGCAGGGTCGACAGGAGCCGAGGAAACACCATATATTTT; CDR3 protein: CASRVDRSRGNTIYF
clone size: NA; D gene: NA; V gene: TRBV7-9; J gene: TRBJ2-1; CDR3 DNA: TGTGCCAGCAGCTTAGTTGCGACAGCCAATGAGCAGTTCTTC; CDR3 protein: CASSLVATANEQFF